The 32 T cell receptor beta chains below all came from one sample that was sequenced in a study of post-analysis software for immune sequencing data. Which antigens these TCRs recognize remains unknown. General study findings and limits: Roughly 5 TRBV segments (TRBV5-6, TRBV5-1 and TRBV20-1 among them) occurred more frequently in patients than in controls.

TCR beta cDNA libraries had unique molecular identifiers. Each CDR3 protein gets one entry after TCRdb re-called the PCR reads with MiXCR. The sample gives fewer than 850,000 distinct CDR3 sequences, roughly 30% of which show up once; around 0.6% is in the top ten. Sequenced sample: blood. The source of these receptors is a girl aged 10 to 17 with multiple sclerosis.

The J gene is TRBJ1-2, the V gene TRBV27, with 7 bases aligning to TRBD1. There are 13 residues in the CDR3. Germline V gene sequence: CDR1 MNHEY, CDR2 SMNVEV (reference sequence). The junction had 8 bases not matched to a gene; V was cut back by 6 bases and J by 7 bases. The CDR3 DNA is TGTGCCAGCAGCCCCACAGGGGAACGTGGCTACACCTTC. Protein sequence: CASSPTGERGYTF.

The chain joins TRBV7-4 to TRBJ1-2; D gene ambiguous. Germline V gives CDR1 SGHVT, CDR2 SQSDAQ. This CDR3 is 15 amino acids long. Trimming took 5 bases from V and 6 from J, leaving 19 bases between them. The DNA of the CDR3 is TGTGCCAGCAGCCTTCCCGCGCGGGGTGGGGATGGCTACACCTTC. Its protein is CASSLPARGGDGYTF.

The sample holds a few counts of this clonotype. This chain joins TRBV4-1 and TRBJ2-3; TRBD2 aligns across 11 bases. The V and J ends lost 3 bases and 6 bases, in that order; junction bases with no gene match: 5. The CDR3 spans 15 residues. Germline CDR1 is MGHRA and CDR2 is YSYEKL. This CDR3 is CASSQWPSGGDTQYF. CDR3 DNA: TGCGCCAGCAGCCAGTGGCCTAGCGGGGGGGATACGCAGTATTTT.

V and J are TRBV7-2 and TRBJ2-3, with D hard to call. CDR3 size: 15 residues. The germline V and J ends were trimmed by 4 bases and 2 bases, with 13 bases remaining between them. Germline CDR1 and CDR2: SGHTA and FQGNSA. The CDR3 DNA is TGTGCCAGCAGCTCCACTCTCGCCTTCACAGATACGCAGTATTTT. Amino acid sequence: CASSSTLAFTDTQYF.

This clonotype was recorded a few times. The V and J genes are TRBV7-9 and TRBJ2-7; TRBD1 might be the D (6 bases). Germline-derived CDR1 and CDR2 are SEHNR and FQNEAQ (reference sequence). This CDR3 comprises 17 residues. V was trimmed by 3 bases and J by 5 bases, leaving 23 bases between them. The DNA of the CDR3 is TGTGCCAGCAGCTTCCGAACCCAGGGGATCGAGAGTGACGAGCAGTACTTC. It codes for CASSFRTQGIESDEQYF.

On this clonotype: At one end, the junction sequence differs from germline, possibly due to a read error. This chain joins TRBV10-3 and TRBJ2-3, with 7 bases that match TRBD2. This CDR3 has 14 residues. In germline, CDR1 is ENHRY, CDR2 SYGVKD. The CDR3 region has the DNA TGTGCCATCACTGAGCGGGGTTTGGGAGATACGCAGTATTTT. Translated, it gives CAITERGLGDTQYF.

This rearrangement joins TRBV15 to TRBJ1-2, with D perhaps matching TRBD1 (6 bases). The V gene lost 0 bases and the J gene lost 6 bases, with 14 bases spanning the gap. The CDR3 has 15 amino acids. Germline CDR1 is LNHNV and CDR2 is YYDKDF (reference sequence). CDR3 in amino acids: CATSRDGGPQHGYTF. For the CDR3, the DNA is TGTGCCACCAGCAGAGATGGGGGGCCACAACATGGCTACACCTTC.

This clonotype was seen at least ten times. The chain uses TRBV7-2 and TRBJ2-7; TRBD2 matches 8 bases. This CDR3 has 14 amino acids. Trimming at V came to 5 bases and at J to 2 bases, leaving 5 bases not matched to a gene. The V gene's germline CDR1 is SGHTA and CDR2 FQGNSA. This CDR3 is CASSPREVTYEQYF. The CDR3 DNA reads TGTGCCAGCAGCCCGCGGGAGGTCACCTACGAGCAGTACTTC.

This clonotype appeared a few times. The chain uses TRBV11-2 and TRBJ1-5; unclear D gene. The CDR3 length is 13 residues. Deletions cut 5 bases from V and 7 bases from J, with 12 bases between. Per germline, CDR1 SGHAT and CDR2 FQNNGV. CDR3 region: CASSHHLGQPQHF. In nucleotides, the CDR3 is TGTGCCAGCAGCCACCACCTTGGGCAGCCCCAGCATTTT.

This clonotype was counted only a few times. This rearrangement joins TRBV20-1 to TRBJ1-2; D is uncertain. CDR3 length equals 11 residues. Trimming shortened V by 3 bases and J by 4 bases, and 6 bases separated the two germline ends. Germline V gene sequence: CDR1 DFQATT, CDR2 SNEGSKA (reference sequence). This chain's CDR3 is CSARGSYGYTF. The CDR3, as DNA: TGCAGTGCTAGGGGCAGCTATGGCTACACCTTC.

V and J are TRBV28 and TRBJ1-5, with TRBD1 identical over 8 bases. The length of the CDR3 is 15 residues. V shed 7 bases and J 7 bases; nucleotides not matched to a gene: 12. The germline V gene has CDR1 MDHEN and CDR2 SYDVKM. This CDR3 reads CASKKNGQGGQPQHF. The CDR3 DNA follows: TGTGCCAGCAAAAAAAACGGACAGGGCGGACAGCCCCAGCATTTT. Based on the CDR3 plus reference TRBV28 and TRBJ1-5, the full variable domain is DVKVTQSSRYLVKRTGEKVFLECVQDMDHENMFWYRQDPGLGLRLIYFSYDVKMKEKGDIPEGYSVSREKKERFSLILESASTNQTSMYLCASKKNGQGGQPQHFGDGTRLSIL.

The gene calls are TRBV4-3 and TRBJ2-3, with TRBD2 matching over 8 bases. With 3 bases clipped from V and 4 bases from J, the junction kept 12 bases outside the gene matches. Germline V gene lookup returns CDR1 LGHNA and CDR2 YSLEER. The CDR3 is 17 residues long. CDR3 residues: CASSQEAGTRVPDTQYF. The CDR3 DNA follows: TGCGCCAGCAGCCAGGAAGCCGGGACTAGGGTCCCAGATACGCAGTATTTT.

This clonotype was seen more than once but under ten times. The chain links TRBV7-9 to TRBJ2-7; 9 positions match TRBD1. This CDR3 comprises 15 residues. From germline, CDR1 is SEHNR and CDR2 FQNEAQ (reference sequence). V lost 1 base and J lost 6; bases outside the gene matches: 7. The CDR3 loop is CASSLVGQGVSEQYF. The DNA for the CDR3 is TGTGCCAGCAGCTTAGTGGGACAGGGAGTCTCCGAGCAGTACTTC.

CDR3 nucleotide sequence: TGTGCCAGCAGTGATCAGGACGGGCTCGAGCAGTACTTC. Translated, it gives CASSDQDGLEQYF. This rearrangement joins TRBV2 to TRBJ2-7; D not resolved. V gave up 3 bases and J gave up 6 bases, with 12 bases separating them. Germline V gene sequence: CDR1 SNHLY, CDR2 FYNNEI. The CDR3 extends over 13 amino acids.

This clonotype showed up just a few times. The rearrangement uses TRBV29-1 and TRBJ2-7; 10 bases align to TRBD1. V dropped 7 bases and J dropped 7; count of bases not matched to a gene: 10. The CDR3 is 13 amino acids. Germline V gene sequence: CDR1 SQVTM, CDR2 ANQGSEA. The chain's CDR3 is CSGVTGGAGEQYF. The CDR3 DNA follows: TGCAGCGGGGTGACAGGGGGCGCGGGGGAGCAGTACTTC.

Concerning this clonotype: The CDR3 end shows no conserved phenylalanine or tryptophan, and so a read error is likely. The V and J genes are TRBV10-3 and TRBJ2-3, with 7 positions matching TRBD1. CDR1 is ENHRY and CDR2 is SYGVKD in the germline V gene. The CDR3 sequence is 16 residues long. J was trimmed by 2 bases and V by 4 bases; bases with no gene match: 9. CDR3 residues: CAISGPDRTLTDTQYL. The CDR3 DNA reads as TGTGCCATCAGTGGTCCGGACAGGACACTCACAGATACGCAGTATTTG.

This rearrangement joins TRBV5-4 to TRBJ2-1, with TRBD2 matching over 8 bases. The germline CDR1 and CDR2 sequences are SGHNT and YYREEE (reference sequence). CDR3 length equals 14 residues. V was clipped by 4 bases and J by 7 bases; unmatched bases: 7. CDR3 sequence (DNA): TGTGCCAGCAGCGCGGGACTAGGCCCGAATGAGCAGTTCTTC. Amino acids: CASSAGLGPNEQFF.

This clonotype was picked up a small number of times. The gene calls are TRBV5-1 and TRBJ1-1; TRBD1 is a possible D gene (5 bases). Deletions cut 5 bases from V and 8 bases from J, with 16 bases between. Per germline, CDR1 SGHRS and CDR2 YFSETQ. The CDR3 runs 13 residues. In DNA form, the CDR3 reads TGCGCCAGCAGTTCTACGGGGGGAAACGAAGCTTTCTTT. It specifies CASSSTGGNEAFF.

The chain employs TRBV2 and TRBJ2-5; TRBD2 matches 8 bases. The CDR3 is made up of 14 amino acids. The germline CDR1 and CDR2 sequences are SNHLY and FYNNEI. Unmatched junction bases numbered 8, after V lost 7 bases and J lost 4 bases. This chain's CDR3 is CASIHPGGAETQYF. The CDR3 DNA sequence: TGTGCCAGCATTCACCCGGGAGGGGCAGAGACCCAGTACTTC. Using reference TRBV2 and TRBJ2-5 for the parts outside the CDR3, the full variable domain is EPEVTQTPSHQVTQMGQEVILRCVPISNHLYFYWYRQILGQKVEFLVSFYNNEISEKSEIFDDQFSVERPDGSNFTLKIRSTKLEDSAMYFCASIHPGGAETQYFGPGTRLLVL.

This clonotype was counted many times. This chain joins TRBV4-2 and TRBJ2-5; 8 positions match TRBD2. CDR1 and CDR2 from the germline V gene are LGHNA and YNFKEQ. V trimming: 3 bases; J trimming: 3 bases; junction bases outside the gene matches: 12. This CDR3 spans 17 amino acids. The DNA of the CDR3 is TGTGCCAGCAGCCAGGTGACCAGCGGGGGCGCGAAAGAGACCCAGTACTTC. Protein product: CASSQVTSGGAKETQYF.

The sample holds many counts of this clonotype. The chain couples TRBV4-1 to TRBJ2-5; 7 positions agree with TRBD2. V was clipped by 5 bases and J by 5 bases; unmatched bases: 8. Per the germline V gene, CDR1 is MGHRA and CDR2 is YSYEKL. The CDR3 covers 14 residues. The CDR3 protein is CASSSGGVLETQYF. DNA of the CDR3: TGCGCCAGCAGCTCTGGGGGGGTACTCGAGACCCAGTACTTC.

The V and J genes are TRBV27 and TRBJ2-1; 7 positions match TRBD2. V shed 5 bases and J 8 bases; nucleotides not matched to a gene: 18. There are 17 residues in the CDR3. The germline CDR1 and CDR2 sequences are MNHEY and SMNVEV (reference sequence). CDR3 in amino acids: CASSAPVLRGSAHEQFF. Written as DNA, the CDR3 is TGTGCCAGCAGTGCGCCCGTCCTGCGCGGGAGTGCCCATGAGCAGTTCTTC.

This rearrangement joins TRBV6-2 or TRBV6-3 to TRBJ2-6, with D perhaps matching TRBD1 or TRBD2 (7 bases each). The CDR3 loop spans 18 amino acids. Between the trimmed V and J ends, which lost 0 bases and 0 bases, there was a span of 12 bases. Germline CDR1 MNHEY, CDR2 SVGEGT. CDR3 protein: CASSYSQGGASGANVLTF. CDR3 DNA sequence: TGTGCCAGCAGTTACTCCCAGGGGGGGGCCTCTGGGGCCAACGTCCTGACTTTC.

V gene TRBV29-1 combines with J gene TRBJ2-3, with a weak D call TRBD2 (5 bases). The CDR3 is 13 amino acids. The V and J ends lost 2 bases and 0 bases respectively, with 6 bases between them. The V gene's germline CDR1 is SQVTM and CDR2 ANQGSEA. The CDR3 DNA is TGCAGCGTTGAACGCGGGAGCACAGATACGCAGTATTTT. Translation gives CSVERGSTDTQYF.

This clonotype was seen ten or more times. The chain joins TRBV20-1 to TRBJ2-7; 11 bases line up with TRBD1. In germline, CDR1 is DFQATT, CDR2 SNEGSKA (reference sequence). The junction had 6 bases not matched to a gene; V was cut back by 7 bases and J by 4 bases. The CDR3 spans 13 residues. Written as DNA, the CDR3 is TGCAGTGTAAAGGACAGGGGGCCTTACGAGCAGTACTTC. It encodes CSVKDRGPYEQYF.

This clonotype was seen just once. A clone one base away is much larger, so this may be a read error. CDR3 nucleotides: TGTGCCAGCAGTTGGGACAGACCTTACTATGGCTACACCTTC. Protein sequence: CASSWDRPYYGYTF. The rearrangement joins TRBV12-3 or TRBV12-4 to TRBJ1-2, with 7 bases aligning to TRBD1. Trimming at V came to 4 bases and at J to 3 bases, leaving 5 bases not matched to a gene. This CDR3 has 14 amino acids.

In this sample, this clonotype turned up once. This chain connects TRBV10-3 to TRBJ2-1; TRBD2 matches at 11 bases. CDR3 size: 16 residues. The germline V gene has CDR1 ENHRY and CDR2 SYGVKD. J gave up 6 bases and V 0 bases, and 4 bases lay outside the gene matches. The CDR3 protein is CAISESSLAGGNEQFF. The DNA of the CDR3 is TGTGCCATCAGTGAGTCTAGCCTAGCGGGGGGCAATGAGCAGTTCTTC.

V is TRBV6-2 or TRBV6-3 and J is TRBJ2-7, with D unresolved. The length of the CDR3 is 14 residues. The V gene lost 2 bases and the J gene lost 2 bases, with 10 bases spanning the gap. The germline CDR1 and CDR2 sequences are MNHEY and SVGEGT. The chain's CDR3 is CASSYGVGPYEQYF. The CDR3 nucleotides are TGTGCCAGCAGTTACGGCGTTGGGCCCTACGAGCAGTACTTC.

CDR3 DNA: TGCGCCAGCCAACCGGGACGAGCGGGAGGGTACAATGAGCAGTTCTTC. This encodes CASQPGRAGGYNEQFF. The rearrangement joins TRBV5-1 to TRBJ2-1, with 10 bases fitting TRBD2. The CDR3 runs to 16 residues. Germline V gives CDR1 SGHRS, CDR2 YFSETQ. The J segment lost 4 bases and the V segment lost 7 bases, leaving 11 bases of the junction unmatched. Supplemented by reference TRBV5-1 and TRBJ2-1, the full variable domain reads KAGVTQTPRYLIKTRGQQVTLSCSPISGHRSVSWYQQTPGQGLQFLFEYFSETQRNKGNFPGRFSGRQFSNSRSEMNVSTLELGDSALYLCASQPGRAGGYNEQFFGPGTRLTVL.

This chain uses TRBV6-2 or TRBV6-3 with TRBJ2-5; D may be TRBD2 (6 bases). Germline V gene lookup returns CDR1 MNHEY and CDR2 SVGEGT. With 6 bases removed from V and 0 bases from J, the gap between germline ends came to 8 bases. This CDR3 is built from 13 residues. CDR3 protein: CASRRDYQETQYF. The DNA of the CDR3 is TGTGCCAGCAGACGGGACTACCAAGAGACCCAGTACTTC.

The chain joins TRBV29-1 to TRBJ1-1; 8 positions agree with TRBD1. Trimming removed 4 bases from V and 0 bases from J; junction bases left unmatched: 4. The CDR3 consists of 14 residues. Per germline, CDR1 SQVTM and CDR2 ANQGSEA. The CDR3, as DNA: TGCAGCGTTGGAGGACAGGGCATGAACACTGAAGCTTTCTTT. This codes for CSVGGQGMNTEAFF.

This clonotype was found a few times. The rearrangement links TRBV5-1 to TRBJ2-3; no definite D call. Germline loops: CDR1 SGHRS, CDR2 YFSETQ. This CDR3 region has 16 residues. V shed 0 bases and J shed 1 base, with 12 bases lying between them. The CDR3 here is CASSLGSLPGTDTQYF. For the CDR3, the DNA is TGCGCCAGCAGCTTGGGGTCGCTCCCCGGCACAGATACGCAGTATTTT. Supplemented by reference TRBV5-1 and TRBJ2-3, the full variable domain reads KAGVTQTPRYLIKTRGQQVTLSCSPISGHRSVSWYQQTPGQGLQFLFEYFSETQRNKGNFPGRFSGRQFSNSRSEMNVSTLELGDSALYLCASSLGSLPGTDTQYFGPGTRLTVL.